These T cell receptor beta chains were read from a single sample in a study of blood T cell repertoires in COVID-19. Generated by immunoSEQ multiplex PCR, the TCRdb table keeps only in-frame clones and is missing some. The sample contains a few hundred thousand clones, more than 75% of which appear only once. The sequencing sample was made of PBMCs or T cells enriched from blood (not recorded which). These receptors were collected from a woman under 30 who had recovered from COVID-19. The CDR3 runs from the conserved cysteine through the conserved F or W. Each record gives: clone size, J gene, D gene, V gene, CDR3 protein, CDR3 DNA. The D gene is left open where the match is weak. Clone size is not always given. Where it is, it says once, few, many or a class for expanded clones.

- TRBJ1-2 - TRBV5-8 CASSAGPRGNYGYTF TGTGCCAGCAGCGCAGGTCCCCGGGGTAACTATGGCTACACCTTC
few TRBJ1-5 - TRBV24-1 CATSEGVYSNQPQHF TGTGCCACCAGTGAAGGAGTTTATAGCAATCAGCCCCAGCATTTT
- TRBJ1-3 - TRBV2 CASRAGVSGNTIYF TGTGCCAGCAGAGCAGGGGTCTCTGGAAACACCATATATTTT
many TRBJ2-2 TRBD2 TRBV6-5 CASSSGGGLFF TGTGCCAGCAGCTCGGGGGGGGGACTGTTTTTT
- TRBJ1-2 TRBD1 TRBV4-1 CASSQERLGQGSYTF TGCGCCAGCAGCCAAGAAAGATTGGGACAGGGATCCTACACCTTC
- TRBJ2-1 TRBD1 TRBV19 CASSTRVRTGRHEQFF TGTGCCAGTAGTACCCGGGTCCGGACAGGGCGACATGAGCAGTTCTTC
- TRBJ1-4 - TRBV7-9 CASSLEPSRANEKLFF TGTGCCAGCAGCTTAGAACCGTCGAGGGCTAATGAAAAACTGTTTTTT
- TRBJ1-3 - TRBV6-5 CASSYSSVVSGTIYF TGTGCCAGCAGTTACTCTTCAGTCGTGTCTGGCACCATATATTTT
- TRBJ2-1 TRBD2 TRBV18 CASSPISGGYSYNEQFF TGTGCCAGCTCACCGATAAGCGGGGGTTACTCCTACAATGAGCAGTTCTTC
- TRBJ1-3 TRBD1 TRBV15 CATSRDRTGTSGNTIYF TGTGCCACCAGCAGAGATCGGACAGGGACCTCTGGAAACACCATATATTTT
- TRBJ1-3 TRBD1 TRBV7-2 CASSLLTGGGGNTIYF TGTGCCAGCAGCTTACTAACAGGGGGGGGAGGAAACACCATATATTTT
- TRBJ1-2 - TRBV6-1 CASSAPGGRRGYGYTF TGTGCCAGCAGTGCCCCCGGGGGGAGGAGAGGCTATGGCTACACCTTC
- TRBJ1-5 TRBD1 TRBV27 CASSLGQENQPQHF TGTGCCAGCAGTTTAGGACAGGAAAATCAGCCCCAGCATTTT
- TRBJ2-1 - TRBV5-1 CASSRGGTGPNEQFF TGCGCCAGCTCGCGTGGAGGTACAGGGCCCAATGAGCAGTTCTTC
- TRBJ1-5 - TRBV4-3 CASSQENSGGNQPQHF TGCGCCAGCAGCCAAGAAAACAGTGGGGGGAATCAGCCCCAGCATTTT
few TRBJ2-5 - TRBV12-3/TRBV12-4 CASRDDSQETQYF TGTGCCAGCAGAGACGACTCCCAAGAGACCCAGTACTTC
- TRBJ2-2 TRBD1 TRBV5-4 CASSQGVPTGELFF TGTGCCAGCAGCCAGGGGGTCCCCACCGGGGAGCTGTTTTTT
- TRBJ1-2 - TRBV11-2 CASSLGVGTGGYTF TGTGCCAGCAGCTTAGGAGTGGGGACTGGGGGCTACACCTTC
- TRBJ1-6 - TRBV6-5 CASSLQRASPLHF TGTGCCAGCAGTCTCCAGCGAGCCTCACCCCTCCACTTT
- TRBJ1-6 - TRBV4-2 CASSQEVAGSNSPLHF TGTGCCAGCAGCCAAGAGGTGGCAGGGTCCAATTCACCCCTCCACTTT
once TRBJ1-5 - TRBV5-6 CASSLGGGNQPQHF TGTGCCAGCAGCTTAGGGGGTGGCAATCAGCCCCAGCATTTT
- TRBJ1-1 TRBD1 TRBV6-5 CASSGPNRGHSEAFF TGTGCCAGCAGCGGACCGAACAGGGGTCACTCTGAAGCTTTCTTT
- TRBJ1-5 - TRBV10-2 CASSVYRDPRNQPQHF TGCGCCAGCAGTGTTTACAGAGATCCCCGCAATCAGCCCCAGCATTTT
- TRBJ1-3 TRBD1 TRBV9 CASSVQGAFGGNTIYF TGTGCCAGCAGCGTCCAGGGGGCTTTCGGTGGAAACACCATATATTTT
- TRBJ2-2 - TRBV4-1 CASSQGPVAVNTGELFF TGCGCCAGCAGCCAAGGGCCTGTGGCAGTGAACACCGGGGAGCTGTTTTTT
- TRBJ1-5 - TRBV30 CAWDSPYSNQPQHF TGTGCCTGGGACAGTCCCTATAGCAATCAGCCCCAGCATTTT
- TRBJ2-1 TRBD1 TRBV6-5 CASSPLGTGNNEQFF TGTGCCAGCAGCCCCCTTGGGACAGGTAACAATGAGCAGTTCTTC
few TRBJ1-1 TRBD1 TRBV7-9 CASSDRAANTEAFF TGTGCCAGTTCGGACAGGGCGGCGAACACTGAAGCTTTCTTT
- TRBJ1-5 TRBD1 TRBV7-2 CASSSRTGENQPQHF TGTGCCAGCAGCTCGAGGACAGGCGAGAATCAGCCCCAGCATTTT
- TRBJ1-3 TRBD1 TRBV6-5 CASSPWTGQANTIYF TGTGCCAGCAGTCCCTGGACAGGGCAGGCAAACACCATATATTTT
few TRBJ2-7 TRBD1 TRBV7-8 CASSPGTAPSYEQYF TGTGCCAGCAGCCCTGGGACAGCCCCTTCCTACGAGCAGTACTTC
once TRBJ2-3 - TRBV11-2 CASSLGVTDTQYF TGTGCCAGCAGCTTAGGAGTTACAGATACGCAGTATTTT
- TRBJ2-7 TRBD2 TRBV14 CASSQDRFLRGGGYEQYF TGTGCCAGCAGCCAAGATCGGTTTCTTCGCGGGGGAGGCTACGAGCAGTACTTC
once TRBJ2-2 - TRBV7-3 CASSLRPKSGSGNTGELFF TGTGCCAGCAGCTTAAGACCCAAATCAGGGTCAGGGAACACCGGGGAGCTGTTTTTT
- TRBJ2-5 TRBD2 TRBV7-6 CASSPKTGGKEETQYF TGTGCCAGCAGCCCCAAGACGGGGGGAAAAGAAGAGACCCAGTACTTC
once TRBJ1-5 - TRBV27 CASSLLGPRSNQPQHF TGTGCCAGCAGTTTACTGGGGCCCCGTAGCAATCAGCCCCAGCATTTT
- TRBJ1-3 - TRBV19 CASSIGPGLHF TGTGCCAGTAGTATCGGACCGGGACTACATTTT
once TRBJ1-3 TRBD1 TRBV18 CASSPIPGGANGNTIYF TGTGCCAGCTCACCGATCCCAGGGGGCGCAAATGGAAACACCATATATTTT
- TRBJ2-7 - TRBV7-2 CASSLDGSYEQYF TGTGCCAGCAGCCTCGACGGGTCCTACGAGCAGTACTTC
few TRBJ1-1 TRBD1 TRBV6-5 CASRWTGETEAFF TGTGCCAGCAGATGGACAGGGGAGACTGAAGCTTTCTTT
- TRBJ1-2 TRBD1 TRBV28 CASSLSRGRGYTF TGTGCCAGCAGTTTATCAAGGGGGCGCGGCTACACCTTC